The 14 T cell receptor beta chains listed next were all sequenced from one sample in a study of beta chain features in type 1 diabetes. All of the isolated RNA was reverse transcribed, so expressed TCRB transcripts were sequenced. Method: immunoSEQ multiplex PCR; TCRdb's copy keeps in-frame clones and lacks some. Here the sample spans about 140,000 clones, about 9.7% being singletons. Sequencing was done on a sample of central memory CD4+ T cells from blood. These TCRs come from a woman aged 40 to 50 in good health.

This clone was seen a handful of times. The chain uses TRBV11-2 and TRBJ2-3; D gene uncertain. Trimming shortened V by 5 bases and J by 6 bases, and 6 bases separated the two germline ends. The CDR3 is made up of 11 amino acids. Germline V gene data show CDR1 as SGHAT and CDR2 as FQNNGV. Here the CDR3 reads CASSPVDTQYF. The DNA for the CDR3 is TGTGCCAGCAGCCCCGTGGATACGCAGTATTTT.

The rearrangement joins TRBV6-5 to TRBJ1-2, with 8 bases matching TRBD1. Germline loops: CDR1 MNHEY, CDR2 SVGAGI. The CDR3 is 16 amino acids. V was pared by 0 bases and J by 7 bases, with 10 bases of the junction left unmatched. This CDR3 is CASSYSSFAGGGGYTF. The CDR3 DNA is TGTGCCAGCAGTTACTCGAGTTTCGCAGGGGGCGGTGGCTACACCTTC.

The chain uses TRBV18 and TRBJ2-1; TRBD2 agrees at 9 bases. There are 16 residues in the CDR3. V trimming: 3 bases; J trimming: 6 bases; junction bases outside the gene matches: 9. Germline assignment: CDR1 KGHSH and CDR2 LQKENI. CDR3 region: CASSPILRGGANEQFF. CDR3 coding DNA: TGTGCCAGCTCACCCATTTTGCGCGGGGGGGCCAATGAGCAGTTCTTC.

This clone was seen a handful of times. The V and J genes are TRBV6-5 and TRBJ2-3, with D tentatively TRBD2 (6 bases). From germline, CDR1 is MNHEY and CDR2 SVGAGI. The CDR3 runs to 12 residues. The V end was cut by 4 bases, the J end by 5 bases, with 7 bases between. CDR3 sequence: CASSSSVDTQYF. The CDR3 nucleotides read TGTGCCAGCAGTTCTAGCGTAGATACGCAGTATTTT.

Only a few counts were recorded for this clone. The chain couples TRBV14 to TRBJ2-5; no clear D gene. The CDR3 totals 14 residues. Germline V CDR1 and CDR2: SGHDN, FVKESK. Trimming removed 4 bases from V and 5 bases from J, with 14 bases in between. The chain's CDR3 is CASSPRPGWETQYF. DNA of the CDR3: TGTGCCAGCAGCCCCCGTCCGGGTTGGGAGACCCAGTACTTC.

This clone was counted between two and nine times. This chain joins TRBV28 and TRBJ2-2; maybe TRBD2 (6 bases). The CDR3 consists of 14 residues. Germline CDR1 reads MDHEN; CDR2 reads SYDVKM. V dropped 2 bases and J dropped 7 bases, with 11 bases sitting between them. CDR3 protein: CASSLGGAGGELFF. The CDR3 region has the DNA TGTGCCAGCAGTTTAGGAGGGGCCGGCGGGGAGCTGTTTTTT.

This chain joins TRBV14 and TRBJ2-3; 12 positions agree with TRBD2. Trimming cost V 4 bases and J 0 bases; bases outside gene matches: 8. Germline loops: CDR1 SGHDN, CDR2 FVKESK. The CDR3 sequence is 18 residues long. CDR3: CASSLGLAGWTSTDTQYF. The CDR3 nucleotides are TGTGCCAGCAGCCTTGGACTAGCGGGGTGGACTAGCACAGATACGCAGTATTTT.

The chain joins TRBV7-8 to TRBJ2-2; the D gene is possibly TRBD2 (7 bases). The length of the CDR3 is 17 residues. CDR1 is SGHVS and CDR2 is FQNEAQ in the germline V gene. Trimming removed 4 bases at V and 2 bases at J, with 17 bases between. The CDR3 here is CASSSRVAGANTGELFF. The CDR3 DNA sequence: TGTGCCAGCAGCTCCCGTGTGGCGGGGGCTAACACCGGGGAGCTGTTTTTT.

This clone has at least ten counts. The CDR3 is CASSRGQGQYEQYF. The CDR3 DNA is TGTGCCAGCAGCCGAGGACAGGGACAGTACGAGCAGTACTTC. The chain combines TRBV7-9 with TRBJ2-7; 8 bases map to TRBD1. Per germline, CDR1 SEHNR and CDR2 FQNEAQ (reference sequence). This CDR3 comprises 14 residues. V trimming: 5 bases; J trimming: 4 bases; junction bases outside the gene matches: 7.

This clone was observed a handful of times. CDR3 region: CASSSVTAPRGTDTQYF. DNA for the CDR3: TGTGCCAGCAGCTCGGTGACTGCGCCCAGGGGCACAGATACGCAGTATTTT. This sequence joins TRBV7-9 and TRBJ2-3; weak D call: TRBD1 (5 bases). CDR1 is SEHNR and CDR2 is FQNEAQ in the germline V gene (reference sequence). The CDR3 covers 17 residues. V lost 4 bases to trimming and J lost 1 base, with 18 bases between them.

The chain couples TRBV5-1 to TRBJ2-3, with 13 nucleotides matching TRBD2. This CDR3 spans 16 amino acids. Germline assignment: CDR1 SGHRS and CDR2 YFSETQ. V gave up 0 bases and J gave up 7 bases; unmatched junction bases: 5. DNA of the CDR3: TGCGCCAGCAGCTTGGATGAGGGACTAGCGGGGCATACGCAGTATTTT. This encodes CASSLDEGLAGHTQYF.

The genes are TRBV29-1 and TRBJ1-2, with TRBD1 identical over 8 bases. The V gene's germline CDR1 is SQVTM and CDR2 ANQGSEA. The CDR3 loop spans 13 amino acids. V was pared by 4 bases and J by 4 bases, with 5 bases of the junction left unmatched. The CDR3 sequence: CSVAQGASYGYTF. The CDR3 DNA follows: TGCAGCGTTGCGCAGGGGGCCAGCTATGGCTACACCTTC.

This chain connects TRBV4-1 to TRBJ1-4; D is ambiguous. The CDR3 covers 14 residues. The V end lost 4 bases, the J end lost 2 bases, and 8 bases lay between the germline ends. The germline gives CDR1 MGHRA, CDR2 YSYEKL. Here the CDR3 reads CASSLSGTNEKLFF. The CDR3 DNA reads TGCGCCAGCAGCCTTTCGGGTACTAATGAAAAACTGTTTTTT.

This clone has only a few counts. The chain has TRBV9 and TRBJ2-5; TRBD2 matches 12 bases. V lost 0 bases, J lost 5 bases, and 8 bases stayed unmatched. CDR1 is SGDLS and CDR2 is YYNGEE in the germline V gene. This CDR3 region has 17 residues. The CDR3 reads CASSVGASGGAIETQYF. The CDR3 DNA reads TGTGCCAGCAGCGTAGGGGCTAGCGGGGGGGCCATCGAGACCCAGTACTTC.